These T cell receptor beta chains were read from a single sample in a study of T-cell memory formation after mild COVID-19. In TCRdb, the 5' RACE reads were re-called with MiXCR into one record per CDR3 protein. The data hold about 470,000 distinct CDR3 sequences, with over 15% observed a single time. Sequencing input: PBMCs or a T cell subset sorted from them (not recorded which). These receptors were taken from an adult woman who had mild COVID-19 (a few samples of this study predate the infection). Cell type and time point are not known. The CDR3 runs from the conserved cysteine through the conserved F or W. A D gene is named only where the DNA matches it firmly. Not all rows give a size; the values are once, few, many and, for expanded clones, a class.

cdr3_aa: CASSLFSENEKLFF
cdr3_nt: TGCGCCAGCAGCTTGTTTTCAGAAAATGAAAAACTGTTTTTT
clone_size: few
v_call: TRBV5-1
j_call: TRBJ1-4
d_call: NA

cdr3_aa: CASSLDGAGGLDTQYF
cdr3_nt: TGTGCTAGCAGCCTCGATGGAGCGGGAGGGTTAGATACGCAGTATTTT
clone_size: few
v_call: TRBV7-7
j_call: TRBJ2-3
d_call: TRBD2

cdr3_aa: CASSIAGKVYEQYF
cdr3_nt: TGTGCCAGTAGTATCGCTGGGAAGGTGTACGAGCAGTACTTC
clone_size: once
v_call: TRBV19
j_call: TRBJ2-7
d_call: NA

cdr3_aa: CASSLGNDPAGEQYF
cdr3_nt: TGTGCCAGCAGCTTAGGTAACGACCCAGCTGGGGAGCAGTACTTC
clone_size: NA
v_call: TRBV13
j_call: TRBJ2-7
d_call: NA

cdr3_aa: CASSRGGTALYEQYF
cdr3_nt: TGTGCCAGCAGTCGGGGAGGGACGGCCCTTTACGAGCAGTACTTC
clone_size: few
v_call: TRBV7-9
j_call: TRBJ2-7
d_call: TRBD2

cdr3_aa: CASSLSGTGIYEQYF
cdr3_nt: TGTGCCAGCAGCCTCTCCGGGACGGGTATCTACGAGCAGTACTTC
clone_size: many
v_call: TRBV5-5
j_call: TRBJ2-7
d_call: NA

cdr3_aa: CASSSDTGMGSETQYF
cdr3_nt: TGTGCCAGCAGCTCAGACACAGGGATGGGGTCGGAGACCCAGTACTTC
clone_size: NA
v_call: TRBV9
j_call: TRBJ2-5
d_call: NA

cdr3_aa: CASSPQMNTEAFF
cdr3_nt: TGTGCCAGCAGCCCACAGATGAACACTGAAGCTTTCTTT
clone_size: NA
v_call: TRBV3-1
j_call: TRBJ1-1
d_call: NA

cdr3_aa: CSAGQINTEAFF
cdr3_nt: TGCAGTGCCGGACAGATCAACACTGAAGCTTTCTTT
clone_size: few
v_call: TRBV20-1
j_call: TRBJ1-1
d_call: NA

cdr3_aa: CAWSVSDYEQYF
cdr3_nt: TGTGCCTGGAGTGTGAGTGACTACGAGCAGTACTTC
clone_size: NA
v_call: TRBV30
j_call: TRBJ2-7
d_call: NA

cdr3_aa: CASSDPASPGGYGYTF
cdr3_nt: TGTGCCAGCAGTGATCCCGCCTCCCCGGGCGGCTATGGCTACACCTTC
clone_size: NA
v_call: TRBV25-1
j_call: TRBJ1-2
d_call: NA

cdr3_aa: CATRPGTDRTEAFF
cdr3_nt: TGTGCCACCAGACCTGGGACTGACCGCACTGAAGCTTTCTTT
clone_size: few
v_call: TRBV15
j_call: TRBJ1-1
d_call: NA

cdr3_aa: CATVGDQGHNEQFF
cdr3_nt: TGTGCCACCGTTGGGGACCAGGGGCACAATGAGCAGTTCTTC
clone_size: NA
v_call: TRBV24-1
j_call: TRBJ2-1
d_call: NA

cdr3_aa: CATSDGPRELFF
cdr3_nt: TGTGCCACCAGTGATGGCCCCCGGGAGCTGTTTTTT
clone_size: NA
v_call: TRBV24-1
j_call: TRBJ2-2
d_call: NA

cdr3_aa: CATDTGEYSNQPQHF
cdr3_nt: TGTGCCACCGATACAGGCGAGTATAGCAATCAGCCCCAGCATTTT
clone_size: few
v_call: TRBV10-3
j_call: TRBJ1-5
d_call: NA

cdr3_aa: CASSLTTTVTTGELFF
cdr3_nt: TGCGCCAGCAGCTTAACCACGACTGTCACCACCGGGGAGCTGTTTTTT
clone_size: NA
v_call: TRBV5-1
j_call: TRBJ2-2
d_call: NA

cdr3_aa: CASSSGYRSTDTQYF
cdr3_nt: TGCGCCAGCAGCTCGGGGTACCGTAGCACAGATACGCAGTATTTT
clone_size: NA
v_call: TRBV5-1
j_call: TRBJ2-3
d_call: NA

cdr3_aa: CASSLDRAGLFSSTGELFF
cdr3_nt: TGTGCCAGCAGCTTAGATCGAGCGGGGCTCTTCTCTTCCACCGGGGAGCTGTTTTTT
clone_size: NA
v_call: TRBV11-2
j_call: TRBJ2-2
d_call: TRBD2

cdr3_aa: CASSPSTGGYGQYF
cdr3_nt: TGTGCCAGCTCACCATCGACAGGGGGCTATGGGCAGTACTTC
clone_size: few
v_call: TRBV18
j_call: TRBJ2-7
d_call: TRBD1

cdr3_aa: CASSFRDRNTEAFF
cdr3_nt: TGTGCCAGCAGCTTCCGGGACAGGAACACTGAAGCTTTCTTT
clone_size: NA
v_call: TRBV13
j_call: TRBJ1-1
d_call: TRBD1

cdr3_aa: CASTPSLVPGTDTQYF
cdr3_nt: TGTGCCAGCACCCCTTCCCTTGTCCCTGGCACAGATACGCAGTATTTT
clone_size: NA
v_call: TRBV12-3/TRBV12-4
j_call: TRBJ2-3
d_call: NA

cdr3_aa: CSVLAGEITGELFF
cdr3_nt: TGCAGCGTACTAGCGGGAGAGATCACCGGGGAGCTGTTTTTT
clone_size: few
v_call: TRBV29-1
j_call: TRBJ2-2
d_call: TRBD2

cdr3_aa: CSVIPGQGMNTEAFF
cdr3_nt: TGCAGCGTTATCCCGGGACAGGGTATGAACACTGAAGCTTTCTTT
clone_size: few
v_call: TRBV29-1
j_call: TRBJ1-1
d_call: TRBD1

cdr3_aa: CASSQGDRVSGEQYF
cdr3_nt: TGCGCCAGCAGCCAGGGGGACAGGGTCTCGGGCGAGCAGTACTTC
clone_size: NA
v_call: TRBV4-1
j_call: TRBJ2-7
d_call: TRBD1

cdr3_aa: CASSLSGVILGETQYF
cdr3_nt: TGTGCCAGCAGTCTCAGCGGGGTAATTTTGGGTGAGACCCAGTACTTC
clone_size: NA
v_call: TRBV6-2/TRBV6-3
j_call: TRBJ2-5
d_call: TRBD2

cdr3_aa: CASSVQGAPGNTIYF
cdr3_nt: TGTGCCAGCAGCGTGCAGGGGGCCCCGGGAAACACCATATATTTT
clone_size: NA
v_call: TRBV9
j_call: TRBJ1-3
d_call: TRBD1

cdr3_aa: CASRTLAGGHEQFF
cdr3_nt: TGTGCCAGCAGAACACTAGCGGGAGGGCATGAGCAGTTCTTC
clone_size: NA
v_call: TRBV6-2/TRBV6-3
j_call: TRBJ2-1
d_call: TRBD2

cdr3_aa: CASSYSLGTGPLEAFF
cdr3_nt: TGTGCCAGCAGTTACTCCTTAGGAACGGGGCCCCTTGAAGCTTTCTTT
clone_size: NA
v_call: TRBV6-5
j_call: TRBJ1-1
d_call: NA